Following are 5 T cell receptor beta chains from one sample sequenced in a study of cytomegalovirus exposure and HLA in healthy donors. The PCR was carried out with 60 Vbeta primers and 13 Jbeta primers. TCRdb's copy holds only in-frame clones and misses some; the assay was immunoSEQ multiplex PCR. The sample lists about 90,000 clones, about 73% seen once, with 4.6% in the top ten. The sequenced sample consisted of PBMCs. The receptors come from a woman aged 40 to 50 in good health and CMV-seropositive.

The chain links TRBV7-3 to TRBJ2-5; 8 nucleotides match TRBD2. Losses at the gene ends were 5 bases for V and 6 bases for J; bases not matched to a gene: 8. This CDR3 has 14 residues. The germline gives CDR1 SGHTA, CDR2 FQGTGA. In DNA, the CDR3 is TGTGCCAGCAGCCAGGCGGGGGGCGTCAAGACCCAGTACTTC. Its translation is CASSQAGGVKTQYF. The variable domain in full, completed from reference TRBV7-3 and TRBJ2-5, reads GAGVSQTPSNKVTEKGKYVELRCDPISGHTALYWYRQSLGQGPEFLIYFQGTGAADDSGLPNDRFFAVRPEGSVSTLKIQRTERGDSAVYLCASSQAGGVKTQYFGPGTRLLVL.

The chain joins TRBV19 to TRBJ1-1; the match to TRBD1 covers 8 bases. CDR3 length: 15 amino acids. Looked up from germline, CDR1 is LNHDA and CDR2 is SQIVND (reference sequence). Trimming removed 4 bases from V and 4 bases from J; junction bases left unmatched: 8. DNA of the CDR3: TGTGCCAGTAGTAGAGAGCTCAGGGGGCCCACTGAAGCTTTCTTT. Translated, it gives CASSRELRGPTEAFF.

As to this clone: Relative to the germline gene, one junction end is altered; a read error may explain this. The J gene is TRBJ1-1, the V gene TRBV5-8, with 9 positions matching TRBD1. The CDR3 contains 13 residues. Looked up from germline, CDR1 is SGHTS and CDR2 is YDEGEE. The CDR3: CASIRDREDPEAF. The CDR3 DNA is TGTGCCAGCATTCGGGACAGGGAGGACCCAGAAGCCTTT.

This chain uses TRBV2 with TRBJ2-5, with D perhaps TRBD1 (6 bases). Germline V gene lookup returns CDR1 SNHLY and CDR2 FYNNEI. The CDR3 runs 13 residues. V was cut by 4 bases and J by 3 bases, with 9 bases left in between. The CDR3 reads CASSATGKETQYF. The CDR3 nucleotides are TGTGCCAGCAGTGCAACAGGGAAAGAGACCCAGTACTTC.

In this sample, this clone turned up a few times. The chain carries TRBV7-9 and TRBJ2-1; 9 bases line up with TRBD2. V lost 8 bases and J lost 5; bases outside the gene matches: 10. There are 15 residues in the CDR3. Germline CDR1 SEHNR, CDR2 FQNEAQ (reference sequence). The CDR3 region has the DNA TGTGCCAGCCAAATTAGACTAGCGGCGGACAATGAGCAGTTCTTC. Translation: CASQIRLAADNEQFF.